This T cell receptor (beta chain) stems from a study of blood T cell repertoires in COVID-19. At the level of the study: Samples came from the United States, Italy and Spain, spanning acute and convalescent COVID-19. PBMCs, B-cell-depleted T cells, or T cells provided the cDNA or gDNA that made up the material.

Germline CDR1 SQVTM, CDR2 ANQGSEA. Trimming at V came to 5 bases and at J to 8 bases, leaving 6 bases not matched to a gene. CDR3 length: 13 amino acids. Original analysis: Reference gene primer amplification gave nucleated cell count estimates. Repertoires were generated with immunoSEQ multiplex PCR, while TCRdb's copy carries only in-frame clones and drops some. D and trimming come from the DNA, and the V and J calls and clone size come from that table. The sample shows around 77,000 clones, about 80% of them seen only once. Material: peripheral blood. This chain links TRBV29-1 with TRBJ2-1; 10 bases agree with TRBD1. This TCR derives from a human donor in a cohort sampled during active COVID-19. CDR3 protein: CSVRTGGRHEQFF. DNA for the CDR3: TGCAGCGTTAGGACAGGGGGACGGCATGAGCAGTTCTTC.